A single sample is the source of the 3 T cell receptor beta chains below, sequenced in a study of T-cell memory formation after mild COVID-19. One entry per CDR3 protein, called by TCRdb with MiXCR from the 5' RACE reads. The sample lists tens of thousands of distinct CDR3 sequences; around 8% were seen once. Material for sequencing was PBMCs or a T cell subset sorted from them (not recorded which). The receptor source for this set is a man aged 18-30 years who had mild COVID-19 (a few samples of this study predate the infection). Cell type and time point are not known.

This clonotype is medium-sized. The chain couples TRBV6-4 to TRBJ2-3, with 9 bases matching TRBD1. With V trimmed by 4 bases and J by 1 base, 0 bases remained unmatched. Per the germline V gene, CDR1 is MRHNA and CDR2 is SNTAGT. CDR3 length: 14 amino acids. CDR3 bases: TGTGCCAGCAGTGGGACAGGGGGCACAGATACGCAGTATTTT. Its protein product is CASSGTGGTDTQYF.

This clonotype was seen many times. The chain employs TRBV7-9 and TRBJ1-4, with 10 bases aligning to TRBD1. Germline trimming cut 1 base from V and 1 base from J; bases unmatched to any gene: 0. Germline assignment: CDR1 SEHNR and CDR2 FQNEAQ (reference sequence). The CDR3 loop spans 16 amino acids. CDR3 sequence (DNA): TGTGCCAGCAGCTTAGGGGACAGGGGAACTAATGAAAAACTGTTTTTT. It translates to CASSLGDRGTNEKLFF.

By proportion, this clonotype is medium-sized. The chain is built from TRBV10-3 and TRBJ2-7; the D is unclear. The ends were cut back, 6 bases at V and 3 bases at J, with 15 bases in the middle. Germline-derived CDR1 and CDR2 are ENHRY and SYGVKD. This CDR3 contains 14 residues. The CDR3 DNA sequence: TGTGCCATCAGATCTGGAGTTGCCGGCTACGAGCAGTACGTC. This gives the protein CAIRSGVAGYEQYV.